This TCR beta chain was captured by sequencing in a study of shared clonotypes between healthy human individuals. Whole-study context: Three plates were used per donor for CD4 naive, three for CD4 memory, two for CD8 naive and one for CD8 memory.

Study observations and caveats: Sample collection involved blood only; tissue repertoires are likely different. Among non-shared clonotypes, generation probabilities were lower than among those shared by all four donors.

Data came from immunoSEQ multiplex PCR; TCRdb stores just in-frame clones and leaves some out. The table has some 2,100,000 clones, approximately 94% seen once; the top ten hold approximately 1.7%. The count of this clone is one. Antigen specificity is unknown. Positively selected for CCR7, the CD45RO-negative cells used as naive CD8 cells excluded terminally differentiated effector memory CD45RA+ cells. The sequence was obtained from a man aged 18 to 30 in good health. Some clones in this sample may be carry-over from other donors' samples. Specimen: naive CD8+ T cells from PBMCs.

The DNA of the CDR3 is TGTGCCAGCAGCCGCGACAGTCCCTACGAGCAGTACTTC. It encodes CASSRDSPYEQYF. This chain uses TRBV7-9 with TRBJ2-7; D is perhaps TRBD1 (5 bases). Germline assignment: CDR1 SEHNR and CDR2 FQNEAQ (reference sequence). The CDR3 runs to 13 residues. V shed 5 bases and J shed 2 bases, with 10 bases lying between them.